The 31 T cell receptor beta chains below come from one sample, sequenced in a study of blood T cell repertoires in COVID-19. The data were produced by immunoSEQ multiplex PCR, yet TCRdb's version contains in-frame clones alone and is incomplete. The table includes roughly 140,000 clones, about 80% detected once. The sequencing sample was made of peripheral blood. Receptor source: a man aged 65 to 79 who had recovered from COVID-19.

This chain uses TRBV21-1 with TRBJ2-5; TRBD2 is the table's D call, not checked against the DNA. TRBV21-1 is deemed a pseudogene. The CDR3 loop spans 12 amino acids. Here the CDR3 DNA reads TGTGCCAGCAGCCTCCGAGGGCGATACCAGTACTTC. This gives the protein CASSLRGRYQYF.

The chain uses TRBV7-6 and TRBJ2-1; 10 nucleotides line up with TRBD2. CDR1 and CDR2 (germline): SGHVS, FNYEAQ. Trimming removed 5 bases from V and 1 base from J; junction bases left unmatched: 11. The CDR3 consists of 18 residues. CDR3 in DNA: TGTGCCAGCAGCGCCTTGAACCTAGCGGGAGTTTCCTACAATGAGCAGTTCTTC. Translating gives CASSALNLAGVSYNEQFF.

The V call is TRBV7-9, the J call TRBJ2-7; D call uncertain. CDR3 length: 14 amino acids. Germline lookup yields CDR1 SEHNR and CDR2 FQNEAQ (reference sequence). V lost 1 base and J lost 1, with 8 bases in between. The CDR3 region is CASSLDSLSYEQYF. DNA of the CDR3: TGTGCCAGCAGCTTAGACAGCTTATCCTACGAGCAGTACTTC.

The chain links TRBV30 to TRBJ1-5, with D possibly being TRBD1 (6 bases). V was cut by 4 bases and J by 1 base, with 11 bases left in between. This CDR3 contains 14 residues. Germline V gives CDR1 GTSNPN, CDR2 SVGIG (reference sequence). The CDR3 spells CAWNTGLSNQPQHF. The DNA of the CDR3 is TGTGCCTGGAATACAGGGCTGAGCAATCAGCCCCAGCATTTT. Supplemented by reference TRBV30 and TRBJ1-5, the full variable domain reads SQTIHQWPATLVQPVGSPLSLECTVEGTSNPNLYWYRQAAGRGLQLLFYSVGIGQISSEVPQNLSASRPQDRQFILSSKKLLLSDSGFYLCAWNTGLSNQPQHFGDGTRLSIL.

The chain uses TRBV19 and TRBJ2-6; D uncertain. This CDR3 comprises 16 residues. The V end lost 3 bases, the J end lost 0 bases, and 9 bases lay between the germline ends. Germline-derived CDR1 and CDR2 are LNHDA and SQIVND (reference sequence). The CDR3 loop is CASSIPQYSGANVLTF. The CDR3 DNA reads as TGTGCCAGTAGTATCCCACAGTACTCTGGGGCCAACGTCCTGACTTTC. The complete variable domain, with remaining parts taken from reference TRBV19 and TRBJ2-6, reads DGGITQSPKYLFRKEGQNVTLSCEQNLNHDAMYWYRQDPGQGLRLIYYSQIVNDFQKGDIAEGYSVSREKKESFPLTVTSAQKNPTAFYLCASSIPQYSGANVLTFGAGSRLTVL.

This CDR3 reads CASIRDRDTGELFF. The CDR3, as DNA: TGTGCCAGCATCCGGGACAGGGACACCGGGGAGCTGTTTTTT. The chain is built from TRBV2 and TRBJ2-2; 9 bases align to TRBD1. Germline CDR1 reads SNHLY; CDR2 reads FYNNEI. Trimming took 7 bases from V and 3 from J; bases not matched to a gene: 3. The CDR3 contains 14 residues. The variable domain in full, completed from reference TRBV2 and TRBJ2-2, reads EPEVTQTPSHQVTQMGQEVILRCVPISNHLYFYWYRQILGQKVEFLVSFYNNEISEKSEIFDDQFSVERPDGSNFTLKIRSTKLEDSAMYFCASIRDRDTGELFFGEGSRLTVL.

This clone has just a few counts. The chain uses TRBV30 and TRBJ2-2; D not resolved. Germline CDR1 reads GTSNPN; CDR2 reads SVGIG (reference sequence). V was shortened by 5 bases and J by 1 base, with 14 bases between the two germline ends. This CDR3 has 15 amino acids. CDR3 amino acids: CAWGPGGWNTGELFF. The CDR3 nucleotides read TGTGCCTGGGGCCCAGGTGGGTGGAACACCGGGGAGCTGTTTTTT.

This clone is judged medium-sized (0.01 to 0.1%). The CDR3 DNA reads as TGCGCCAGCAGCCTCGGACTAGCGAGGCGTAGACGAGATAATGAGCAGTTCTTC. As protein: CASSLGLARRRRDNEQFF. This chain connects TRBV4-1 to TRBJ2-1; 9 nucleotides match TRBD2. The germline V gene has CDR1 MGHRA and CDR2 YSYEKL. Unmatched junction bases numbered 17, after V lost 4 bases and J lost 7 bases. The CDR3 covers 18 residues.

This clone was picked up one time. The chain has TRBV30 and TRBJ2-5; TRBD1 matches at 8 bases. V was pared by 3 bases and J by 3 bases, with 6 bases of the junction left unmatched. The CDR3 is made up of 14 amino acids. CDR1 and CDR2 (germline): GTSNPN, SVGIG (reference sequence). The CDR3 region is CAWRATGGEETQYF. The CDR3 DNA follows: TGTGCCTGGAGGGCTACAGGGGGTGAAGAGACCCAGTACTTC.

A word on this clone: It may be a read error: a sequence one base away is much more abundant. The identical CDR3 is also encoded by other nucleotide sequences in the sample. The chain combines TRBV19 with TRBJ1-2; 7 nucleotides align to TRBD1. Germline-derived CDR1 and CDR2 are LNHDA and SQIVND (reference sequence). The CDR3 is 13 residues long. V gave up 9 bases and J gave up 4 bases; unmatched junction bases: 8. In DNA, the CDR3 is TGTGCCAGCGGAGACCGGGACAGCTATGGCTACACCTTC. Translating it yields CASGDRDSYGYTF.

This clone was picked up a small number of times. The chain's CDR3 is CSASAESTDTQYF. The CDR3 DNA follows: TGCAGTGCTAGTGCGGAGAGCACAGATACGCAGTATTTT. The chain couples TRBV20-1 to TRBJ2-3; D is uncertain. This CDR3 has 13 amino acids. Germline lookup yields CDR1 DFQATT and CDR2 SNEGSKA (reference sequence). Between the trimmed V and J ends, which lost 3 bases and 0 bases, there was a span of 7 bases.

The rearrangement uses TRBV2 and TRBJ2-3, with 11 nucleotides matching TRBD2. Germline CDR1 is SNHLY and CDR2 is FYNNEI. J gave up 4 bases and V 5 bases, and 5 bases lay outside the gene matches. The CDR3 has 15 residues. The CDR3: CASSSTSGNADTQYF. CDR3 in DNA: TGTGCCAGCAGTTCGACTAGCGGGAACGCAGATACGCAGTATTTT.

The CDR3 region has the DNA TGTGCCATCAGCGGGATTCGACAAGAGACCCAGTACTTC. Protein: CAISGIRQETQYF. V is TRBV10-3 and J is TRBJ2-5; a possible D gene is TRBD2 (5 bases). Germline CDR1 and CDR2: ENHRY and SYGVKD. This CDR3 comprises 13 residues. The V end lost 6 bases, the J end lost 2 bases, and 10 bases lay between the germline ends.

The chain has TRBV6-5 and TRBJ2-5; no reliable D call. Between the trimmed V and J ends, which lost 6 bases and 5 bases, there was a span of 16 bases. Germline assignment: CDR1 MNHEY and CDR2 SVGAGI. The CDR3 has 14 residues. Here the CDR3 DNA reads TGTGCCAGCAGCCAACAGACCCGCCCGGAGACCCAGTACTTC. This translates into CASSQQTRPETQYF.

This clone has just a few counts. The chain uses TRBV18 and TRBJ1-6; 8 bases agree with TRBD1. This CDR3 has 15 amino acids. CDR1 is KGHSH and CDR2 is LQKENI in the germline V gene. Trimming removed 3 bases from V and 7 bases from J; junction bases left unmatched: 5. CDR3 loop: CASSPNRGLNSPLHF. CDR3 bases: TGTGCCAGCTCACCGAACAGGGGGTTGAATTCACCCCTCCACTTT.

V is TRBV2 and J is TRBJ2-3; 7 bases line up with TRBD1. This CDR3 has 15 residues. CDR1 SNHLY and CDR2 FYNNEI come from the germline V gene. After removal of 4 bases from V and 2 bases from J, the junction contained 6 bases not matched to a gene. The CDR3 DNA reads as TGTGCCAGCAGTGTTAACAGGGGAAACACAGATACGCAGTATTTT. Its protein is CASSVNRGNTDTQYF. The whole variable domain, filled in from reference TRBV2 and TRBJ2-3, reads EPEVTQTPSHQVTQMGQEVILRCVPISNHLYFYWYRQILGQKVEFLVSFYNNEISEKSEIFDDQFSVERPDGSNFTLKIRSTKLEDSAMYFCASSVNRGNTDTQYFGPGTRLTVL.

This clone was detected only a few times. Distinct nucleotide sequences in the sample also encode this CDR3. The chain couples TRBV12-5 to TRBJ2-2; no clear D. This CDR3 has 12 amino acids. CDR1 LGHNT and CDR2 FRNRAP come from the germline V gene. Trimming removed 7 bases at V and 3 bases at J, with 6 bases between. The CDR3 DNA reads as TGTGCTAGTGTATTCGACACCGGGGAGCTGTTTTTT. As protein: CASVFDTGELFF.

The genes are TRBV5-4 and TRBJ2-1; weak D call: TRBD1 (6 bases). CDR1 and CDR2 from the germline V gene are SGHNT and YYREEE (reference sequence). The CDR3 loop spans 14 amino acids. V was cut by 5 bases and J by 9 bases, with 18 bases left in between. This CDR3 reads CASSQKPGVSEQFF. CDR3 sequence (DNA): TGTGCCAGCAGTCAAAAACCAGGGGTGAGTGAGCAGTTCTTC.

The CDR3 sequence is CASSDRTLGGTQYF. The CDR3 coding sequence is TGTGCCAGCAGTGACCGCACTCTAGGCGGTACGCAGTATTTT. J is TRBJ2-3 and V is TRBV2; unclear D gene. The CDR3 length is 14 residues. Per germline, CDR1 SNHLY and CDR2 FYNNEI. Trimming took 3 bases from V and 8 from J, leaving 15 bases between them. Variable domain in full (rest from reference TRBV2 and TRBJ2-3): EPEVTQTPSHQVTQMGQEVILRCVPISNHLYFYWYRQILGQKVEFLVSFYNNEISEKSEIFDDQFSVERPDGSNFTLKIRSTKLEDSAMYFCASSDRTLGGTQYFGPGTRLTVL.

V is TRBV27 and J is TRBJ1-5, with 7 nucleotides matching TRBD1. The germline V gene has CDR1 MNHEY and CDR2 SMNVEV (reference sequence). With 3 bases clipped from V and 7 bases from J, the junction kept 3 bases outside the gene matches. The CDR3 extends over 13 amino acids. The CDR3: CASSLKGGQPQHF. CDR3 nucleotide sequence: TGTGCCAGCAGTTTGAAAGGGGGCCAGCCCCAGCATTTT.

This chain uses TRBV6-5 with TRBJ2-1, with TRBD2 as a possible D gene (6 bases). Between the trimmed V and J ends, which lost 2 bases and 5 bases, there was a span of 13 bases. Germline CDR1 reads MNHEY; CDR2 reads SVGAGI. The CDR3 length is 15 residues. For the CDR3, the DNA is TGTGCCAGCAGTTACCCGCTCGGAGGGCACAATGAGCAGTTCTTC. This translates into CASSYPLGGHNEQFF.

The chain recombines TRBV5-6 with TRBJ2-7, with TRBD2 identical over 8 bases. The germline V gene encodes CDR1 SGHDT and CDR2 YYEEEE. The V gene end was trimmed by 1 base and the J gene end by 4 bases; junction bases not matched to a gene: 10. The CDR3 has 16 residues. This chain's CDR3 is CASSLLGLELDYEQYF. The CDR3, as DNA: TGTGCCAGCAGCTTGTTGGGACTAGAGCTAGATTACGAGCAGTACTTC.

This chain connects TRBV1 to TRBJ1-6. TRBV1 is given as a pseudogene. The CDR3 totals 14 residues. CDR3 DNA: TGCACCAGCAGCCAAGAGGGGAGGCCTTTACCCCTCCACTTT. This codes for CTSSQEGRPLPLHF.

The rearrangement uses TRBV7-9 and TRBJ2-5; D not resolved. Germline V gene sequence: CDR1 SEHNR, CDR2 FQNEAQ (reference sequence). With 1 base removed from V and 10 bases from J, the gap between germline ends came to 13 bases. The CDR3 covers 13 residues. This CDR3 is CASSLDRLTGQYF. The CDR3 DNA is TGTGCCAGCAGCTTAGATCGCCTGACGGGCCAGTACTTC.

This clone was seen repeatedly, ten times or more. This rearrangement joins TRBV21-1 to TRBJ2-1; the table's D call, TRBD1, was not checked against the DNA. TRBV21-1 is a known pseudogene. This CDR3 is 16 amino acids long. CDR3 coding DNA: TGTGCCAGCAGCCCCCCTCGCCGGGACAGGTACAATGAGCAGTTCTTC. Its protein is CASSPPRRDRYNEQFF.

Worth noting for this clone: Other DNA sequences of this sample code for an identical CDR3. The chain is built from TRBV19 and TRBJ1-1; D is ambiguous. V was shortened by 1 base and J by 5 bases, with 8 bases between the two germline ends. This CDR3 contains 13 residues. CDR1 is LNHDA, CDR2 SQIVND, per germline (reference sequence). In DNA form, the CDR3 reads TGTGCCAGTAGTATAGGCGGGAATACTGAAGCTTTCTTT. Translating gives CASSIGGNTEAFF.

There are a few counts of this clone. The chain joins TRBV7-9 to TRBJ2-1; D possibly corresponds to TRBD2 (5 bases). The CDR3 sequence is 13 residues long. V lost 5 bases, J lost 10 bases, and 15 bases lay in between. The germline V gene encodes CDR1 SEHNR and CDR2 FQNEAQ (reference sequence). The CDR3 sequence: CASSSTSPGEQFF. As DNA, the CDR3 is TGTGCCAGCAGCAGTACAAGTCCGGGGGAGCAGTTCTTC. The entire variable domain, with the rest obtained from reference TRBV7-9 and TRBJ2-1, is as follows: DTGVSQNPRHKITKRGQNVTFRCDPISEHNRLYWYRQTLGQGPEFLTYFQNEAQLEKSRLLSDRFSAERPKGSFSTLEIQRTEQGDSAMYLCASSSTSPGEQFFGPGTRLTVL.

The sample holds a few counts of this clone. The rearrangement uses TRBV12-2 and TRBJ2-7; the table's D call, TRBD1, was not checked against the DNA. TRBV12-2 is termed a pseudogene. The CDR3 has 14 residues. Here the CDR3 DNA reads TGTGCAAGTCGCTTTACAGGGATCTCCTACGAGCAGTACTTC. This sequence encodes CASRFTGISYEQYF.

The genes are TRBV30 and TRBJ2-3, with 9 bases matching TRBD2. Germline trimming cut 1 base from V and 7 bases from J; bases unmatched to any gene: 12. CDR3 length: 16 residues. The V gene's germline CDR1 is GTSNPN and CDR2 SVGIG (reference sequence). CDR3 protein: CAWSAKWREGLHTQYF. For the CDR3, the DNA is TGTGCCTGGAGTGCAAAATGGCGGGAGGGGCTACATACGCAGTATTTT.

V is TRBV5-1 and J is TRBJ1-1, with D possibly TRBD1 on 5 matching bases. The germline V and J ends were trimmed by 0 bases and 5 bases, with 8 bases remaining between them. This CDR3 has 13 amino acids. Germline V lookup: CDR1 SGHRS, CDR2 YFSETQ. The CDR3 is CASSLAQGTEAFF. CDR3 nucleotides: TGCGCCAGCAGCTTGGCCCAGGGTACTGAAGCTTTCTTT.

The gene calls are TRBV27 and TRBJ2-1; tentative D call: TRBD2 (5 bases). This CDR3 comprises 16 residues. CDR1 is MNHEY and CDR2 is SMNVEV in the germline V gene (reference sequence). V dropped 6 bases and J dropped 2 bases, with 17 bases sitting between them. CDR3 sequence: CASRTWASRTYNEQFF. The CDR3 DNA follows: TGTGCCAGCAGAACGTGGGCTAGCAGAACCTACAATGAGCAGTTCTTC.